The 11 T cell receptor beta chains below were found in one sample sequenced in a study of radiation and T cells in renal cell carcinoma. Indicated time point: baseline pretreatment blood. Documented treatment: 15 Gy SBRT to primary tumor, nephrectomy 4 weeks later. This table comes from immunoSEQ multiplex PCR, and its TCRdb copy is limited to in-frame clones, with some not included. The sample records about 150,000 clones, 88% being singletons. The sample was blood, taken from a patient whose treatment included radiotherapy and nephrectomy. These receptors were collected from a woman aged 70-85 years with renal cell carcinoma.

The chain joins TRBV6-6 to TRBJ2-1; 9 bases fit TRBD1. The CDR3 has 15 amino acids. V was clipped by 6 bases and J by 7 bases; unmatched bases: 10. Germline loops: CDR1 MNHNY, CDR2 SVGAGI (reference sequence). The CDR3 is CASRHVGTGRNEQFF. The CDR3 DNA is TGTGCCAGCAGGCACGTCGGGACAGGGCGGAATGAGCAGTTCTTC.

This sequence joins TRBV7-3 and TRBJ1-2; D unclear. Germline assignment: CDR1 SGHTA and CDR2 FQGTGA. V lost 2 bases, J lost 5 bases, and 12 bases lay in between. The CDR3 spans 14 residues. The DNA of the CDR3 is TGTGCCAGCAGCTTAGACGTCGGCGCGTATGGCTACACCTTC. Translated: CASSLDVGAYGYTF.

This sequence joins TRBV15 and TRBJ1-5; 9 bases agree with TRBD1. V trimming: 4 bases; J trimming: 10 bases; junction bases outside the gene matches: 11. The germline gives CDR1 LNHNV, CDR2 YYDKDF (reference sequence). The CDR3 totals 15 residues. The CDR3 DNA follows: TGTGCCACCAGCAAGGCCGGGACAGGGATCGAACCCCAGCATTTT. It codes for CATSKAGTGIEPQHF.

As for this clone: One junction end does not reproduce the germline sequence, and a read error may be involved. The gene calls are TRBV7-7 and TRBJ2-2; a weak D match, TRBD2 (6 bases). This CDR3 has 13 amino acids. CDR1 is SSHAT and CDR2 is FNYEAQ in the germline V gene (reference sequence). CDR3 protein: CASSGYGTGELFF. CDR3 nucleotides: TGTGCTAGCAGCGGGTATGGCACCGGGGAGCTGTTTTTT.

The chain couples TRBV7-6 to TRBJ1-3, with D possibly TRBD1 on 6 matching bases. Germline loops: CDR1 SGHVS, CDR2 FNYEAQ. V lost 6 bases, J lost 7 bases, and 22 bases lay in between. CDR3 length: 16 residues. The CDR3: CASSITASRGGNTIYF. The CDR3 nucleotides read TGTGCCAGCAGTATAACCGCGTCCAGGGGTGGTAACACCATATATTTT.

The chain has TRBV7-9 and TRBJ2-3; no reliable D call. Germline lookup yields CDR1 SEHNR and CDR2 FQNEAQ (reference sequence). V gave up 1 base and J gave up 2 bases, with 7 bases separating them. This CDR3 is 14 amino acids long. Here the CDR3 reads CASSLDSVTDTQYF. The CDR3 DNA follows: TGTGCCAGCAGCTTAGATTCGGTCACAGATACGCAGTATTTT.

This sequence joins TRBV7-8 and TRBJ2-1; 7 bases align to TRBD1. The germline CDR1 and CDR2 sequences are SGHVS and FQNEAQ. This CDR3 is built from 15 residues. The J segment lost 3 bases and the V segment lost 2 bases, leaving 4 bases of the junction unmatched. CDR3 sequence reads: CASSLTRGFYNEQFF. DNA of the CDR3: TGTGCCAGCAGCTTAACCAGGGGGTTCTACAATGAGCAGTTCTTC.

The chain couples TRBV4-1 to TRBJ2-5, with D maybe TRBD1 (6 bases). This CDR3 is 14 amino acids long. V dropped 4 bases and J dropped 5 bases, with 14 bases sitting between them. CDR1 is MGHRA and CDR2 is YSYEKL in the germline V gene. The CDR3 sequence: CASSRQQGSETQYF. DNA for the CDR3: TGCGCCAGCAGCCGCCAGCAGGGGTCGGAGACCCAGTACTTC.

The rearrangement uses TRBV14 and TRBJ1-3; D remains unclear. The CDR3 runs 14 residues. V dropped 0 bases and J dropped 8 bases, with 11 bases sitting between them. Germline V gene sequence: CDR1 SGHDN, CDR2 FVKESK. CDR3 bases: TGTGCCAGCAGCCAAGATGGTCGGCGATACACCATATATTTT. Its translation is CASSQDGRRYTIYF.

The chain employs TRBV2 and TRBJ2-6; 7 bases fit TRBD1. CDR1 and CDR2 from the germline V gene are SNHLY and FYNNEI. V lost 6 bases and J lost 0; bases outside the gene matches: 5. The CDR3 spans 16 residues. The CDR3 bases are TGTGCCAGCAGACCCGACAGGGTCTCTGGGGCCAACGTCCTGACTTTC. Translating it yields CASRPDRVSGANVLTF.

This clone was picked up one time. The gene calls are TRBV14 and TRBJ2-7; D perhaps matches TRBD2 (5 bases). Trimming stripped 1 base from V and 2 bases from J, with 9 bases between. In germline, CDR1 is SGHDN, CDR2 FVKESK. The CDR3 consists of 14 residues. CDR3: CASSQVRGAYEQYF. The CDR3 coding sequence is TGTGCCAGCAGCCAAGTTCGGGGTGCCTACGAGCAGTACTTC.